This is a list of T cell receptor beta chains from one sample in a study of CD8 T cells in ankylosing spondylitis. TCRdb independently ran MiXCR on the 5' RACE reads; one entry per CDR3 protein. The data show some 95,000 distinct CDR3 sequences, roughly 9.6% seen once. Sequencing was carried out using blood, either unsorted or a sorted T cell fraction (not recorded which). These receptors were obtained from a male donor with ankylosing spondylitis or in good health (not recorded which). Both conserved end residues are part of each CDR3.

v_call	j_call	cdr3_aa
TRBV15	TRBJ2-7	CATSTGQGAREQYF
TRBV21-1	TRBJ2-3	CASSPQRGSTDTQYF
TRBV7-9	TRBJ2-2	CASSLAGTGELFF
TRBV27	TRBJ1-5	CASSFVANQPQHF
TRBV5-1	TRBJ2-7	CASKDRVGSYEQYF
TRBV5-1	TRBJ2-3	CASSLDRRASTDTQYF
TRBV3-1	TRBJ2-3	CASSLRGAGTDTQYF
TRBV10-3	TRBJ2-2	CAISPRGGDTAELFF
TRBV18	TRBJ2-2	CASSVSQGVNTGELFF
TRBV2	TRBJ2-2	CASRADRGASGELFF
TRBV12-3/TRBV12-4	TRBJ1-6	CASSFGTDNSPLHF
TRBV27	TRBJ2-3	CASSVLAGGLADTQYF
TRBV3-1	TRBJ2-7	CASRQGTGGLYEQYF
TRBV7-2	TRBJ1-6	CASSAAGGIYNSPLHF
TRBV12-3/TRBV12-4	TRBJ2-3	CASSPNLADTQYF
TRBV7-3	TRBJ2-7	CASSLQGGSYEQYF
TRBV28	TRBJ2-1	CASSLWDLSYNEQFF
TRBV11-2	TRBJ2-7	CASSLGPTGSYEQYF
TRBV2	TRBJ2-7	CASRDWGEQYF
TRBV3-1	TRBJ2-3	CASSQGIPDTQYF
TRBV5-1	TRBJ2-3	CASSLNLAGNTDTQYF
TRBV5-1	TRBJ2-3	CASSLKAGTSSTDTQYF
TRBV12-3/TRBV12-4	TRBJ2-1	CASSLDQGNYNEQFF
TRBV6-1	TRBJ1-2	CASSRTGGGGNYGYTF
TRBV28	TRBJ2-7	CASSFSPTGRAYEQYF
TRBV29-1	TRBJ2-2	CSVRTSGGNTGELFF
TRBV5-1	TRBJ2-3	CASNPDSGGTDTQYF
TRBV25-1	TRBJ1-1	CASSRPERGTGSPLPEAFF
TRBV5-1	TRBJ1-1	CASGLWGNTEAFF